Below are 2 T cell receptor beta chains sequenced from a single sample in a study of blood T cell repertoires in COVID-19. Measured with immunoSEQ multiplex PCR; TCRdb has only the in-frame clones, and not every one. The sample carries 320,000 or so clones, around 86% recorded once. The sequencing input was PBMCs or T cells enriched from blood (not recorded which). These receptors came from a man aged 60-69 years who had recovered from COVID-19.

This clone occurred once. V gene TRBV18 combines with J gene TRBJ1-5, with D possibly TRBD1 on 5 matching bases. V was cut by 5 bases and J by 1 base, with 6 bases left in between. This CDR3 has 13 amino acids. Looked up from germline, CDR1 is KGHSH and CDR2 is LQKENI. CDR3 in amino acids: CASSAGSNQPQHF. In DNA, the CDR3 is TGTGCCAGCTCAGCAGGGAGCAATCAGCCCCAGCATTTT.

In this sample, this clone turned up once. The genes are TRBV7-9 and TRBJ2-7; 9 nucleotides line up with TRBD2. This CDR3 has 14 residues. Germline V gene lookup returns CDR1 SEHNR and CDR2 FQNEAQ (reference sequence). The trim removed 4 bases at V and 5 bases at J, leaving 6 bases unmatched. The CDR3 DNA sequence: TGTGCCAGCAGCTCAACCGGGACTAGCAACGAGCAGTACTTC. Translating it yields CASSSTGTSNEQYF.